This entry is about one T cell receptor (beta chain). In the original analysis: For nucleated cells, counts were estimated from reference gene primer amplification. Sequenced by immunoSEQ multiplex PCR; TCRdb stores in-frame clones only, minus some. The D gene and trimming were derived from the DNA, and the V and J assignments and clone size from that table. The sample holds roughly 38,000 clones, about 87% seen once. Per the germline V gene, CDR1 is SGDLS and CDR2 is YYNGEE. Deletions cut 4 bases from V and 1 base from J, with 5 bases between. The length of the CDR3 is 12 residues. This specimen comes from a study of blood T cell repertoires in COVID-19. Across the whole study: Researchers got acute and convalescent COVID-19 samples from the United States, Italy and Spain. The cDNA or gDNA used as material had been derived from T cells, B-cell-depleted T cells, or PBMCs.

The TCR originated in a woman aged 70 to 79 with acute or convalescent COVID-19. Sequencing input: peripheral blood. The chain combines TRBV9 with TRBJ1-2; D ambiguous. CDR3 in DNA: TGTGCCAGCAGCCCCCATAACTATGGCTACACCTTC. Protein: CASSPHNYGYTF.